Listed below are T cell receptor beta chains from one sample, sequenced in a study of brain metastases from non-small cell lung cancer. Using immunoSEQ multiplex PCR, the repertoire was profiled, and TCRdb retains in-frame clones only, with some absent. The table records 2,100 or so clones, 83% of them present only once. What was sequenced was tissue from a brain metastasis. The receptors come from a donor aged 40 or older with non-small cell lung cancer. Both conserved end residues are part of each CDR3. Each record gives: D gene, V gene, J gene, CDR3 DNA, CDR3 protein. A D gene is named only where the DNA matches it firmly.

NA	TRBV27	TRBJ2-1	TGTGCCAGCAGCCCTGGGACCCACAATGAGCAGTTCTTC	CASSPGTHNEQFF
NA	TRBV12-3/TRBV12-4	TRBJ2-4	TGTGCCAGCAGCCTCAGGGGCATTCAGTACTTC	CASSLRGIQYF
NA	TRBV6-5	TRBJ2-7	TGTGCCAGCAGCACCGATTGGGGGCCTAACTACGAGCAGTACTTC	CASSTDWGPNYEQYF
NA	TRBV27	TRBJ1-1	TGTGCCAGCAGTTCGACTAAGAGGGGTCCCACTGAAGCTTTCTTT	CASSSTKRGPTEAFF
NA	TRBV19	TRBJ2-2	TGTGCCAGTAGTAAGGGCGGGGTTACCGGGGAGCTGTTTTTT	CASSKGGVTGELFF
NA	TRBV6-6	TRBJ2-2	TGTGCCAGCAGACAGCAGATCACCGGGGAGCTGTTTTTT	CASRQQITGELFF
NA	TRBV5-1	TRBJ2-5	TGCGCCAGCAGCTTTCTGGGCGGGTGGGAGACCCAGTACTTC	CASSFLGGWETQYF
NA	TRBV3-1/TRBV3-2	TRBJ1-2	TGTGCCAGCAGCCAACCGGGGGGCTATGGCTACACCTTC	CASSQPGGYGYTF
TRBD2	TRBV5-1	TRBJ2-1	TGCGCCAGCAGCTTGGGACTAGCGGAGGGGCCGGTCTTC	CASSLGLAEGPVF
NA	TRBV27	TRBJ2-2	TGTGCCAGCAGTAATTGGGGGAACACCGGGGAGCTGTTTTTT	CASSNWGNTGELFF